This T cell receptor (beta chain) is from a study of T cells in localized non-small cell lung cancer. Findings and limits, study-wide: Clonality of T cells reached its maximum in uninvolved adjacent lung, surpassing tumor. A higher density of T cells in blood coincided with extended overall survival. When the top 100 tumor clones were examined, a median around 61 of them also appeared in the adjacent lung, which was paired and uninvolved.

Two independent pathologists confirmed no atypia in lung taken at least 2 cm from tumor. This CDR3 is built from 15 residues. This clone was counted only a few times. What it recognizes is unknown. The protocol was immunoSEQ multiplex PCR, while the TCRdb copy is restricted to in-frame clones and leaves out a portion. The sample lists roughly 2,000 clones, 25% to 35% seen once, with about 18% in the top ten. This sequence joins TRBV1 and TRBJ2-2; the D call of TRBD2 is as the table states it, not checked on the DNA. TRBV1 is a known pseudogene. Here the sequenced sample was normal lung tissue next to the tumor, taken before any cancer treatment. The source of this sequence is a woman aged 35 to 70 with stage II squamous cell lung carcinoma. The CDR3 loop is CASQPSEENTGELFF. CDR3 DNA sequence: TGCGCCAGCCAGCCAAGTGAGGAAAACACCGGGGAGCTGTTTTTT.